In this sample, the clone carrying this TCR beta chain turned up many times. Its antigen is still unknown. Sequenced material consisted of expressed TCRB transcripts (all of the isolated RNA was reverse transcribed). Data came from immunoSEQ multiplex PCR; TCRdb stores just in-frame clones and leaves some out. The repertoire includes about 340,000 clones, approximately 8.2% of them detected once, and 0.44% sits in the top ten. The data were taken from a study of beta chain features in type 1 diabetes. Study results and caveats: Lower insertion and higher deletion counts appeared at VDJ junctions in type 1 diabetes patients.

The germline V gene encodes CDR1 LGHNA and CDR2 YSLEER. V gave up 0 bases and J gave up 2 bases, with 7 bases separating them. This CDR3 has 14 amino acids. The sequence came from a woman younger than 35 in good health. V usage is TRBV4-3 and J usage is TRBJ1-2, with D perhaps TRBD1 (6 bases). The source material was central memory CD4+ T cells from blood. The chain's CDR3 is CASSQDQGNYGYTF. CDR3 in DNA: TGCGCCAGCAGCCAAGATCAGGGGAACTATGGCTACACCTTC.